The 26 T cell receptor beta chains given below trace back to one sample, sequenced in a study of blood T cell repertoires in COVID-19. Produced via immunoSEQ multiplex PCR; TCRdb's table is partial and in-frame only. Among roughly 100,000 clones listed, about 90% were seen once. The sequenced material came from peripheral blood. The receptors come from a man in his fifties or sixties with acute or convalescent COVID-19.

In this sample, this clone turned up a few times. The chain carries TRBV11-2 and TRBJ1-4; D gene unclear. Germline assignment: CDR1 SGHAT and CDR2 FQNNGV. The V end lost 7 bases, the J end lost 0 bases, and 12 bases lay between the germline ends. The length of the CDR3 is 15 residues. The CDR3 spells CASNQVGATNEKLFF. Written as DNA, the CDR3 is TGTGCCAGCAACCAAGTGGGAGCAACTAATGAAAAACTGTTTTTT.

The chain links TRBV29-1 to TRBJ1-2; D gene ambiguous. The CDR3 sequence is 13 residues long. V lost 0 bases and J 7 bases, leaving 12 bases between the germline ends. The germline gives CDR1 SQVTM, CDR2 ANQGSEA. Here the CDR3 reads CSVEETGFSGYTF. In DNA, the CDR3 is TGCAGCGTTGAAGAAACGGGTTTTTCTGGCTACACCTTC.

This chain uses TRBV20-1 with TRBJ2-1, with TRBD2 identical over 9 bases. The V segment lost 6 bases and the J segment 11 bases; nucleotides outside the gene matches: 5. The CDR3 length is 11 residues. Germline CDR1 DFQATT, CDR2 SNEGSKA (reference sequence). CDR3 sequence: CSASSGGKQFF. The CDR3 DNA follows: TGCAGTGCCAGTAGCGGGGGCAAGCAGTTCTTC.

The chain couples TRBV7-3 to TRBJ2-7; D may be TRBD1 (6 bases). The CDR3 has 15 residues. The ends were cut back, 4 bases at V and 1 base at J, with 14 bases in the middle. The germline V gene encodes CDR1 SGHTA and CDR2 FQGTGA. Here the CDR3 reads CASSSLDSPSYEQYF. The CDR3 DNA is TGTGCCAGCAGCTCCCTGGACAGTCCTTCCTACGAGCAGTACTTC.

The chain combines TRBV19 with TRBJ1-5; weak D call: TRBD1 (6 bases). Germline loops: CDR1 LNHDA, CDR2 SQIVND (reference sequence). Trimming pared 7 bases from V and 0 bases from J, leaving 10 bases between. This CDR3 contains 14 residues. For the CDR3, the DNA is TGTGCCAGTATCGACAGGAATAGCAATCAGCCCCAGCATTTT. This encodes CASIDRNSNQPQHF.

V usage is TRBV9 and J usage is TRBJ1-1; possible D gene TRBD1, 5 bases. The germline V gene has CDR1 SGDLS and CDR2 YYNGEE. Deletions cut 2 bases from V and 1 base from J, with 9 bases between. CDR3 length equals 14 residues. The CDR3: CASSVGQGNTEAFF. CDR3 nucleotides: TGTGCCAGCAGCGTTGGACAAGGGAACACTGAAGCTTTCTTT.

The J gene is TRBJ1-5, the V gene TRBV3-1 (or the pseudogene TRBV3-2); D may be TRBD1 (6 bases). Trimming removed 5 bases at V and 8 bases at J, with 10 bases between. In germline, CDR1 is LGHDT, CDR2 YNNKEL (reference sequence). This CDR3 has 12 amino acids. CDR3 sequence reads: CASSATGKPQHF. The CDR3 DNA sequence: TGTGCCAGCAGCGCTACAGGGAAGCCCCAGCATTTT.

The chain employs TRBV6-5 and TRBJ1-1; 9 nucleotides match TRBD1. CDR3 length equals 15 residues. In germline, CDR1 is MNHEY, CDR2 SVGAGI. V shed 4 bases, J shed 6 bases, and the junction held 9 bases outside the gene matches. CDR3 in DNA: TGTGCCAGCAGTTCCTCAAAGGGACAGGGTCCTGAAGCTTTCTTT. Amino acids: CASSSSKGQGPEAFF.

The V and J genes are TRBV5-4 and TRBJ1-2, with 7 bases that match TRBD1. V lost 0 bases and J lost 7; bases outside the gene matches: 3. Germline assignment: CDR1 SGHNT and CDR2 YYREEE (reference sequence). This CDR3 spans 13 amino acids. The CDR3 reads CASSLDRGGGYTF. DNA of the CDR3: TGTGCCAGCAGCTTGGACAGGGGAGGTGGCTACACCTTC.

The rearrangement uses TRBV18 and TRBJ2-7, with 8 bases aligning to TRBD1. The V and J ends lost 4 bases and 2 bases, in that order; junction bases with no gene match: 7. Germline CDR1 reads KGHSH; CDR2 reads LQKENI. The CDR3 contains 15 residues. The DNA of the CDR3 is TGTGCCAGCTCACAAGGTCGGGACAGGACCTACGAGCAGTACTTC. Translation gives CASSQGRDRTYEQYF. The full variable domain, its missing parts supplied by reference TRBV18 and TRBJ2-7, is NAGVMQNPRHLVRRRGQEARLRCSPMKGHSHVYWYRQLPEEGLKFMVYLQKENIIDESGMPKERFSAEFPKEGPSILRIQQVVRGDSAAYFCASSQGRDRTYEQYFGPGTRLTVT.

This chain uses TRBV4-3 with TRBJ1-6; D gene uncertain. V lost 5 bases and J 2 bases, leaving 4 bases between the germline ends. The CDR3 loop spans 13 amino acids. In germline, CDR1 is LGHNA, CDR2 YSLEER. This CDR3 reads CASSETYNSPLHF. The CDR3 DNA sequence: TGCGCCAGCAGCGAGACCTATAATTCACCCCTCCACTTT.

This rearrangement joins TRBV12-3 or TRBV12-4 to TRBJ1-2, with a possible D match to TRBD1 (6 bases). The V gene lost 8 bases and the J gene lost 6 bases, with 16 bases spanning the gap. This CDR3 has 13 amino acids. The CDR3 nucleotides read TGTGCCAGCTACGGGGGGCGATCTGATGGCTACACCTTC. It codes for CASYGGRSDGYTF.

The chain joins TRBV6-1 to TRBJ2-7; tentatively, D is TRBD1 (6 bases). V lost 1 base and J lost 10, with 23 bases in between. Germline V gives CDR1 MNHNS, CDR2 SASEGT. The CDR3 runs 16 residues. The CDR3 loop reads CASSEEGTGTWESQYF. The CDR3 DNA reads TGTGCCAGCAGTGAAGAGGGCACCGGGACATGGGAGTCACAGTACTTC.

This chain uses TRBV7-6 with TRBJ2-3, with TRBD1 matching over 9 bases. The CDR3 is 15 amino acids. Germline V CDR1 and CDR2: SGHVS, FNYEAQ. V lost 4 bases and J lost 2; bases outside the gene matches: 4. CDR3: CASSSRDRATDTQYF. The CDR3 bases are TGTGCCAGCAGCTCCCGGGACAGGGCCACAGATACGCAGTATTTT.

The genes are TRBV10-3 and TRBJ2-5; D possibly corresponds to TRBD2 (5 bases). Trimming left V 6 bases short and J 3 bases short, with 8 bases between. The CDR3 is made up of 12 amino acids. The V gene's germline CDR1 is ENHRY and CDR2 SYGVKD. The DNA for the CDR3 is TGTGCCATCAGCGGGGTTGAAGAGACCCAGTACTTC. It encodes CAISGVEETQYF.

In DNA form, the CDR3 reads TGTGCCAGCAGCTACACATCGGGGGAAGCTTTCTTT. Translation gives CASSYTSGEAFF. The V and J genes are TRBV12-3 or TRBV12-4 and TRBJ1-1; D not resolved. Trimming took 6 bases from V and 8 from J, leaving 13 bases between them. The CDR3 extends over 12 amino acids.

The CDR3, as DNA: TGCGCCAGCAGCCCGACTGCCGGGGAGCTGTTTTTT. It translates to CASSPTAGELFF. V gene TRBV10-2 combines with J gene TRBJ2-2; D call uncertain. The CDR3 contains 12 residues. V was cut by 6 bases and J by 6 bases, with 8 bases left in between. The germline gives CDR1 WSHSY, CDR2 SAAADI.

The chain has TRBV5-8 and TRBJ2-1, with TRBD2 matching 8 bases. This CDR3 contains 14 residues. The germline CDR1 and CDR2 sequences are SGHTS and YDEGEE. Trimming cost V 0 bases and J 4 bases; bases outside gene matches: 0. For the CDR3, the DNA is TGTGCCAGCAGCTTGGGCGGGGGGTACAATGAGCAGTTCTTC. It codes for CASSLGGGYNEQFF.

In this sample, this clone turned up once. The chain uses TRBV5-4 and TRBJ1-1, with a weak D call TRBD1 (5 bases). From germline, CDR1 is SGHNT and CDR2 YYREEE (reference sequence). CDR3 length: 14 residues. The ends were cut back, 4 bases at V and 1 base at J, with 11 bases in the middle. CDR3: CASSIQGPNTEAFF. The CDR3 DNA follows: TGTGCCAGCAGCATCCAGGGCCCGAACACTGAAGCTTTCTTT.

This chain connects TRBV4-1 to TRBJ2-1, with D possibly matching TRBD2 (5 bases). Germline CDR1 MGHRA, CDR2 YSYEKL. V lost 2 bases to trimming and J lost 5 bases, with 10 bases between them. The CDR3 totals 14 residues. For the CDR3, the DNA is TGCGCCAGCAGCCAAACCGGGATCAACAATGAGCAGTTCTTC. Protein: CASSQTGINNEQFF.

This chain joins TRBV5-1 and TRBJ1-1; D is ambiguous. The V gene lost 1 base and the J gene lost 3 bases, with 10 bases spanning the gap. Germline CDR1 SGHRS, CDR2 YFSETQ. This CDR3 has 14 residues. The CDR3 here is CASSLNVGDTEAFF. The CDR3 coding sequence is TGCGCCAGCAGCTTGAACGTGGGAGACACTGAAGCTTTCTTT.

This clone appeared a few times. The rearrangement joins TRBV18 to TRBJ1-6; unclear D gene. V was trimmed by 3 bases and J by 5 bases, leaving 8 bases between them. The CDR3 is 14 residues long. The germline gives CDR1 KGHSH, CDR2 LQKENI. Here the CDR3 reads CASSPTGNNSPLHF. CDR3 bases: TGTGCCAGCTCACCTACGGGGAATAATTCACCCCTCCACTTT.

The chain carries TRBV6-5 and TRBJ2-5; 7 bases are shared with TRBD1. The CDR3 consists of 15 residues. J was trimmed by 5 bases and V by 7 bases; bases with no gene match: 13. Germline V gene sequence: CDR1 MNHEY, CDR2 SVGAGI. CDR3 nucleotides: TGTGCCAGCAACAGAAAAGGGGGCTTTGGGGAGACCCAGTACTTC. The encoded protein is CASNRKGGFGETQYF.

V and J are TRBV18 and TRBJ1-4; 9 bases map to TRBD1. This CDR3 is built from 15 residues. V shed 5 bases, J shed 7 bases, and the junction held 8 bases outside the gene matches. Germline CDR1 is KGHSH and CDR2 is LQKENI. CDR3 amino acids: CASSTTGGASEKLFF. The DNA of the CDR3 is TGTGCCAGCTCAACTACAGGGGGCGCCAGTGAAAAACTGTTTTTT.

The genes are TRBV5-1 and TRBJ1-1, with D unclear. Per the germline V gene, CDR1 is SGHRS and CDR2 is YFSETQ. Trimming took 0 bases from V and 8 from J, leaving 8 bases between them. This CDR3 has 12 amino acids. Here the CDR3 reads CASSLGADEAFF. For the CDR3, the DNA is TGCGCCAGCAGCTTGGGGGCAGACGAAGCTTTCTTT.

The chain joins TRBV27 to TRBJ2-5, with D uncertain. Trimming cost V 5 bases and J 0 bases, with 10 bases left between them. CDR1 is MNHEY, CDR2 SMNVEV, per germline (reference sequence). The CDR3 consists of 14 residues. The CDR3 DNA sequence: TGTGCCAGCAGTCGTCCCGGGTACCAAGAGACCCAGTACTTC. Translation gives CASSRPGYQETQYF.